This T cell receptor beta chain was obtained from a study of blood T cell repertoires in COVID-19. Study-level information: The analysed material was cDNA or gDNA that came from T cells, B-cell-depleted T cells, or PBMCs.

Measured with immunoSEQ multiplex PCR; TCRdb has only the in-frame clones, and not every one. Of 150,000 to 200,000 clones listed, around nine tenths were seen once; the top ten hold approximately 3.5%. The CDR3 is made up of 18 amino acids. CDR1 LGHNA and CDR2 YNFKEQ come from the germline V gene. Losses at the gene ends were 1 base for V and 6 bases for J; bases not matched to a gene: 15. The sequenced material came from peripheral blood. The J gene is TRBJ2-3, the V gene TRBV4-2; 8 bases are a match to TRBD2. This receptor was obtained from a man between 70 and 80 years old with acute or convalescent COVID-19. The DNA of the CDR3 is TGTGCCAGCAGCCAAGTTGGAGGGGTCGGGGGGGCTTTCGATACGCAGTATTTT. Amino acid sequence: CASSQVGGVGGAFDTQYF.